The 6 T cell receptor beta chains reported below all come from one sample, sequenced in a study of vaccination effects on CD4 cells after COVID-19 (dated 2022 in TCRdb). Their cognate antigens are unknown. After more than 9 days of culture, CD4+ T cells were isolated with the EasySep CD4+ T cell isolation kit. The library was made by the immunoSEQ multiplex PCR assay. TCRdb took over this immuneACCESS table, retaining in-frame rearrangements with V and J assigned. Such tables are incomplete; in checked studies, under half of the missing clones stem from an unresolved V gene, and the remainder is unexplained. The sample profile shows about 37,000 clones; roughly 79% of them were found once. The ten largest clones add up to around 2.9% of the sample. The input for sequencing was CD4+ T cells from PBMCs cultured without peptide, taken before COVID-19 vaccination. All receptors come from a human donor who received a COVID-19 vaccine.

The chain is built from TRBV27 and TRBJ1-2; 7 bases map to TRBD1. Trimming took 6 bases from V and 0 from J; bases not matched to a gene: 7. There are 15 residues in the CDR3. Looked up from germline, CDR1 is MNHEY and CDR2 is SMNVEV (reference sequence). CDR3 bases: TGTGCCAGCAGCCCAGGGGGGGCTTCTAACTATGGCTACACCTTC. It specifies CASSPGGASNYGYTF.

The chain is built from TRBV28 and TRBJ1-2; D unclear. V was clipped by 6 bases and J by 8 bases, with 10 bases between them. The V gene's germline CDR1 is MDHEN and CDR2 SYDVKM. This CDR3 region has 11 residues. The CDR3 loop is CASRAQSGYTF. The CDR3 DNA is TGTGCCAGCAGGGCCCAGTCCGGCTACACCTTC.

The V and J genes are TRBV6-5 and TRBJ2-7; the D gene is possibly TRBD2 (5 bases). The CDR3 is 15 residues long. Trimming left V 6 bases short and J 0 bases short, with 15 bases between. The germline CDR1 and CDR2 sequences are MNHEY and SVGAGI. The CDR3 here is CASSDGGFASYEQYF. In DNA, the CDR3 is TGTGCCAGCAGCGACGGAGGATTCGCCTCCTACGAGCAGTACTTC.

Written as DNA, the CDR3 is TGTGCCAGCAGTGACAGTCCTAACTATGGCTACACCTTC. Translating it yields CASSDSPNYGYTF. This chain connects TRBV2 to TRBJ1-2; the D is unclear. CDR1 and CDR2 (germline): SNHLY, FYNNEI. CDR3 size: 13 residues. V was trimmed by 3 bases and J by 0 bases, leaving 5 bases between them. The variable domain in full, completed from reference TRBV2 and TRBJ1-2, reads EPEVTQTPSHQVTQMGQEVILRCVPISNHLYFYWYRQILGQKVEFLVSFYNNEISEKSEIFDDQFSVERPDGSNFTLKIRSTKLEDSAMYFCASSDSPNYGYTFGSGTRLTVV.

The chain uses TRBV28 and TRBJ2-7; 7 bases agree with TRBD1. CDR3 length equals 11 residues. Trimming at V came to 4 bases and at J to 12 bases, leaving 6 bases not matched to a gene. Germline V gene lookup returns CDR1 MDHEN and CDR2 SYDVKM. The chain's CDR3 is CASSSLQGWYF. CDR3 in DNA: TGTGCCAGCAGTTCACTACAGGGGTGGTACTTC.

The chain is built from TRBV5-4 and TRBJ1-2; D is unresolved. Trimming removed 2 bases from V and 4 bases from J, with 12 bases in between. The CDR3 runs to 14 residues. Germline values: CDR1 SGHNT, CDR2 YYREEE (reference sequence). CDR3 in DNA: TGTGCCAGCAGCTTCCCCCGGGAACGCTATGGCTACACCTTC. Residues: CASSFPRERYGYTF. The complete variable domain, with remaining parts taken from reference TRBV5-4 and TRBJ1-2, reads ETGVTQSPTHLIKTRGQQVTLRCSSQSGHNTVSWYQQALGQGPQFIFQYYREEENGRGNFPPRFSGLQFPNYSSELNVNALELDDSALYLCASSFPRERYGYTFGSGTRLTVV.